The 22 T cell receptor beta chains below come from one sample, sequenced in a study of persistence of HIV-infected CD4 T cells. Sequencing used immunoSEQ version 4 in survey mode. Profiling relied on immunoSEQ multiplex PCR, and the TCRdb table lists in-frame clones only, not all of them. The sample carries approximately 30,000 clones, around 82% recorded once. Their antigens are not known. Lysates of CMV-infected fibroblasts at 10 ug/mL stimulated these cells. Sorted nonresponding memory CD4+ T cells were CD40L-negative, CD69-negative, CD45RO-high. This sample comprised CD4+ T cells sorted from PBMCs after roughly 20-hour stimulation, obtained from a patient who received antiretroviral therapy. Receptor source: an adult man with HIV who was CMV-seropositive.

This chain joins TRBV19 and TRBJ2-7, with 11 bases fitting TRBD2. CDR3 length: 14 residues. The junction had 7 bases not matched to a gene; V was cut back by 7 bases and J by 5 bases. Germline V CDR1 and CDR2: LNHDA, SQIVND (reference sequence). The CDR3 DNA is TGTGCCAGTAAGTCGGGGACTAGCGGTAACGAGCAGTACTTC. Translating it yields CASKSGTSGNEQYF.

V is TRBV7-2 and J is TRBJ1-5; 7 bases align to TRBD1. The CDR3 runs 16 residues. V dropped 5 bases and J dropped 6; count of bases not matched to a gene: 13. Per germline, CDR1 SGHTA and CDR2 FQGNSA. The CDR3 reads CASSKSGQDGRQPQHF. In DNA, the CDR3 is TGTGCCAGCAGCAAAAGCGGACAGGATGGTCGTCAGCCCCAGCATTTT.

This clone has only one observation. This chain joins TRBV5-1 and TRBJ1-1; D might be TRBD1 (5 bases). Per germline, CDR1 SGHRS and CDR2 YFSETQ. This CDR3 has 15 residues. V gave up 4 bases and J gave up 1 base, with 14 bases separating them. The CDR3: CASSALQAPNTEAFF. The CDR3 region has the DNA TGCGCCAGCAGCGCCTTACAGGCCCCGAACACTGAAGCTTTCTTT.

This clone was seen only a few times. The rearrangement joins TRBV18 to TRBJ1-6; 12 bases map to TRBD1. V gave up 3 bases and J gave up 7 bases; unmatched junction bases: 4. CDR1 is KGHSH and CDR2 is LQKENI in the germline V gene. CDR3 length equals 16 residues. The CDR3 loop is CASSPSGQGANSPLHF. The CDR3 DNA sequence: TGTGCCAGCTCACCCTCGGGACAGGGGGCAAATTCACCCCTCCACTTT.

The chain carries TRBV7-8 and TRBJ2-7; the D gene could be TRBD1 or TRBD2 (6 bases each). Germline values: CDR1 SGHVS, CDR2 FQNEAQ. The CDR3 consists of 14 residues. V shed 5 bases and J shed 2 bases, with 13 bases lying between them. CDR3 sequence reads: CASSLEGGTYEQYF. CDR3 nucleotide sequence: TGTGCCAGCAGCCTCGAGGGGGGAACCTACGAGCAGTACTTC.

V usage is TRBV6-5 and J usage is TRBJ2-7; 8 nucleotides agree with TRBD1. The CDR3 is 13 residues long. J was trimmed by 4 bases and V by 2 bases; bases with no gene match: 1. Per the germline V gene, CDR1 is MNHEY and CDR2 is SVGAGI. CDR3 amino acids: CASSYRDRYEQYF. Here the CDR3 DNA reads TGTGCCAGCAGTTACCGGGACAGGTACGAGCAGTACTTC.

This clone was detected a few times. The chain employs TRBV19 and TRBJ1-1; D is perhaps TRBD1 (5 bases). Germline V CDR1 and CDR2: LNHDA, SQIVND (reference sequence). V shed 3 bases and J shed 5 bases, with 13 bases lying between them. The CDR3 sequence is 14 residues long. CDR3 protein: CASSISVEGTEAFF. The CDR3 coding sequence is TGTGCCAGTAGTATTTCGGTCGAGGGGACTGAAGCTTTCTTT.

This clone was found a few times. This sequence joins TRBV9 and TRBJ2-1; D might be TRBD1 (6 bases). V gave up 1 base and J gave up 5 bases, with 10 bases separating them. CDR3 length equals 14 residues. Germline CDR1 is SGDLS and CDR2 is YYNGEE. This CDR3 reads CASSVMGADNEQFF. The DNA for the CDR3 is TGTGCCAGCAGCGTAATGGGGGCGGACAATGAGCAGTTCTTC.

The chain carries TRBV3-1 (or the pseudogene TRBV3-2) and TRBJ1-3, with 8 bases identical to TRBD1. CDR3 length: 15 residues. CDR1 is LGHDT, CDR2 YNNKEL, per germline (reference sequence). V trimming: 4 bases; J trimming: 0 bases; junction bases outside the gene matches: 2. The CDR3 here is CASSRGTGSGNTIYF. In nucleotides, the CDR3 is TGTGCCAGCAGCCGCGGGACAGGCTCTGGAAACACCATATATTTT.

The J gene is TRBJ2-3, the V gene TRBV5-1; D is unresolved. The V gene's germline CDR1 is SGHRS and CDR2 YFSETQ. The length of the CDR3 is 14 residues. V dropped 0 bases and J dropped 1 base, with 6 bases sitting between them. DNA for the CDR3: TGCGCCAGCAGCTTGGACAGCCGCACAGATACGCAGTATTTT. This encodes CASSLDSRTDTQYF.

This clone was observed a few times. The V gene is TRBV25-1, the J gene TRBJ2-7; possibly TRBD1 for D (6 bases). Germline CDR1 is MGHDK and CDR2 is SYGVNS. V was clipped by 3 bases and J by 2 bases, with 14 bases between them. CDR3 length: 15 amino acids. The CDR3 DNA reads as TGTGCCAGCAGTGAGAGGACAGCCCAAACCTACGAGCAGTACTTC. This sequence encodes CASSERTAQTYEQYF.

This chain connects TRBV9 to TRBJ1-3; D not certain. The germline gives CDR1 SGDLS, CDR2 YYNGEE. This CDR3 is 12 amino acids long. Trimming stripped 2 bases from V and 5 bases from J, with 5 bases between. The CDR3 region is CASSVGRNTIYF. In DNA form, the CDR3 reads TGTGCCAGCAGCGTGGGGAGAAACACCATATATTTT.

This chain links TRBV25-1 with TRBJ1-6, with 9 bases aligning to TRBD1. The V gene's germline CDR1 is MGHDK and CDR2 SYGVNS. This CDR3 is built from 15 residues. V lost 8 bases and J lost 6; bases outside the gene matches: 8. The CDR3 sequence is CASRDRGSGNSPLHF. The CDR3, as DNA: TGTGCCAGCCGAGACAGGGGGTCGGGTAATTCACCCCTCCACTTT. Full variable domain (rest looked up from reference TRBV25-1 and TRBJ1-6): EADIYQTPRYLVIGTGKKITLECSQTMGHDKMYWYQQDPGMELHLIHYSYGVNSTEKGDLSSESTVSRIRTEHFPLTLESARPSHTSQYLCASRDRGSGNSPLHFGNGTRLTVT.

J is TRBJ2-3 and V is TRBV5-1; tentatively, D is TRBD2 (6 bases). Germline CDR1 is SGHRS and CDR2 is YFSETQ. Trimming removed 4 bases at V and 0 bases at J, with 15 bases between. This CDR3 comprises 16 residues. The CDR3 loop is CASSKGGERSTDTQYF. In DNA, the CDR3 is TGCGCCAGCAGCAAAGGAGGGGAAAGAAGCACAGATACGCAGTATTTT.

This chain connects TRBV5-1 to TRBJ2-7, with TRBD2 matching over 9 bases. Per the germline V gene, CDR1 is SGHRS and CDR2 is YFSETQ. J gave up 1 base and V 1 base, and 9 bases lay outside the gene matches. The CDR3 runs 17 residues. The CDR3 protein is CASSLSTSGGTSYEQYF. For the CDR3, the DNA is TGCGCCAGCAGCTTGAGTACGAGCGGGGGGACATCCTACGAGCAGTACTTC.

The chain recombines TRBV29-1 with TRBJ2-7, with D tentatively TRBD1 or TRBD2 (5 bases each). V lost 3 bases and J 5 bases, leaving 11 bases between the germline ends. The CDR3 consists of 12 residues. The germline gives CDR1 SQVTM, CDR2 ANQGSEA. The DNA for the CDR3 is TGCAGCGTTGACGGTGGGGGAAACGAGCAGTACTTC. Its protein is CSVDGGGNEQYF.

The chain has TRBV7-2 and TRBJ2-3; TRBD2 agrees at 10 bases. Germline loops: CDR1 SGHTA, CDR2 FQGNSA. The V and J ends lost 6 bases and 2 bases, in that order; junction bases with no gene match: 11. This CDR3 is built from 17 residues. The CDR3 spells CASSLRTSGDHTDTQYF. In nucleotides, the CDR3 is TGTGCCAGCAGTCTCCGAACTAGCGGGGACCACACAGATACGCAGTATTTT.

The V and J genes are TRBV28 and TRBJ2-1, with D possibly TRBD2 on 6 matching bases. Per the germline V gene, CDR1 is MDHEN and CDR2 is SYDVKM. V was clipped by 6 bases and J by 6 bases, with 12 bases between them. The CDR3 covers 13 residues. CDR3 sequence reads: CASRMTSANEQFF. DNA for the CDR3: TGTGCCAGCAGGATGACTAGTGCCAATGAGCAGTTCTTC.

V and J are TRBV10-2 and TRBJ2-3; 12 bases align to TRBD2. The V gene end was trimmed by 6 bases and the J gene end by 2 bases; junction bases not matched to a gene: 6. Germline V gene lookup returns CDR1 WSHSY and CDR2 SAAADI. The CDR3 has 16 amino acids. CDR3 loop: CASRPSGGAYTDTQYF. Here the CDR3 DNA reads TGCGCCAGCAGGCCTAGCGGGGGGGCCTACACAGATACGCAGTATTTT.

This clone was recorded only once. The CDR3 nucleotides are TGTGCCAGCTCATCGTTAGGACGGGGGCCCCTGAACACTGAAGCTTTCTTT. Its translation: CASSSLGRGPLNTEAFF. The chain is built from TRBV18 and TRBJ1-1, with D perhaps matching TRBD1 (6 bases). Germline values: CDR1 KGHSH, CDR2 LQKENI. CDR3 length equals 17 residues. V was clipped by 5 bases and J by 0 bases, with 19 bases between them.

This clone was observed once. The chain employs TRBV11-3 and TRBJ2-3, with D hard to call. Per germline, CDR1 SGHNT and CDR2 YENEEA. CDR3 size: 12 residues. The ends were cut back, 2 bases at V and 6 bases at J, with 6 bases in the middle. This CDR3 reads CASSLLSDTQYF. The CDR3 DNA is TGTGCCAGCAGCTTATTGTCGGATACGCAGTATTTT.

The chain combines TRBV5-1 with TRBJ2-7; D is possibly TRBD2 (7 bases). The CDR3 contains 15 residues. Trimming shortened V by 0 bases and J by 2 bases, and 12 bases separated the two germline ends. Germline assignment: CDR1 SGHRS and CDR2 YFSETQ. In DNA, the CDR3 is TGCGCCAGCAGCTTGGCCCTCGGGGGGCCCTACGAGCAGTACTTC. Translated: CASSLALGGPYEQYF. Full variable domain (remainder filled in from reference TRBV5-1 and TRBJ2-7): KAGVTQTPRYLIKTRGQQVTLSCSPISGHRSVSWYQQTPGQGLQFLFEYFSETQRNKGNFPGRFSGRQFSNSRSEMNVSTLELGDSALYLCASSLALGGPYEQYFGPGTRLTVT.